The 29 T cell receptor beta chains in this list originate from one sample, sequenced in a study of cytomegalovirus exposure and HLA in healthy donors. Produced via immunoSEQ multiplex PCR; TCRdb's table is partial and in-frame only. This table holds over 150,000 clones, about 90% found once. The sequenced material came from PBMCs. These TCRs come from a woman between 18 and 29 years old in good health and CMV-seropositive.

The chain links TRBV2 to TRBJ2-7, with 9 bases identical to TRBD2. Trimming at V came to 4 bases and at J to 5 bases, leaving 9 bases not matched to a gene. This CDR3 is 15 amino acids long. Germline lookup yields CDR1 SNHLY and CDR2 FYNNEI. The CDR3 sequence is CASSAGTSSYHEQYF. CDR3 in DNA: TGTGCCAGCAGTGCTGGGACTAGCAGCTACCACGAGCAGTACTTC.

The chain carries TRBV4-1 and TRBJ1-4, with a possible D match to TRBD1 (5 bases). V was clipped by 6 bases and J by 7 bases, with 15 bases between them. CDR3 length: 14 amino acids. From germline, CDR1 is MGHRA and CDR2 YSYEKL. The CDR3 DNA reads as TGCGCCAGCAGTGAAACAGGAGAAGGTGAAAAACTGTTTTTT. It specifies CASSETGEGEKLFF.

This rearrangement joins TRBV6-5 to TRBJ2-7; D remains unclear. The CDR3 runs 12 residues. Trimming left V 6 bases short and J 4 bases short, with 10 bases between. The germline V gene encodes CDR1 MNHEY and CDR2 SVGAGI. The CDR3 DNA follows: TGTGCCAGCAGCCTAGACCGGTACGAGCAGTACTTC. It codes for CASSLDRYEQYF.

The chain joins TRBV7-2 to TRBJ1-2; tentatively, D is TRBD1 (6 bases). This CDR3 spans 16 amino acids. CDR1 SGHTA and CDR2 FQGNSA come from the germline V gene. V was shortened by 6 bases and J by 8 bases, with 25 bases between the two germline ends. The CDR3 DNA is TGTGCCAGCAGTACTCTAAACCGACGTCAGGGGAGCGGCTACACCTTC. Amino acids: CASSTLNRRQGSGYTF.

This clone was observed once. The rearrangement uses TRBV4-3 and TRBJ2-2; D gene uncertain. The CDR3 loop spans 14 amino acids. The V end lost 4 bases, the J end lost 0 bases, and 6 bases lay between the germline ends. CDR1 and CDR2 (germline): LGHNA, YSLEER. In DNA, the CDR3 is TGCGCCAGCAGCCCACTGGCGAACACCGGGGAGCTGTTTTTT. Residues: CASSPLANTGELFF.

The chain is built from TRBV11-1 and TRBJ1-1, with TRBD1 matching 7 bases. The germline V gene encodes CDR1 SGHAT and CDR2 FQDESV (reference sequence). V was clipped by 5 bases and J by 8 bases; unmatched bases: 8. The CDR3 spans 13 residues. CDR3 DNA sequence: TGTGCCAGCAGCCAGCAGGGGGGTGTGGAAGCTTTCTTT. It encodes CASSQQGGVEAFF.

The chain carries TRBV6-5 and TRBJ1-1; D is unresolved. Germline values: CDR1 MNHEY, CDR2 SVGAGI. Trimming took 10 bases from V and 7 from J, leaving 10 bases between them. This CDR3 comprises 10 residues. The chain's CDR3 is CATHPGEAFF. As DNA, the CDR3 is TGTGCCACCCACCCAGGTGAAGCTTTCTTT.

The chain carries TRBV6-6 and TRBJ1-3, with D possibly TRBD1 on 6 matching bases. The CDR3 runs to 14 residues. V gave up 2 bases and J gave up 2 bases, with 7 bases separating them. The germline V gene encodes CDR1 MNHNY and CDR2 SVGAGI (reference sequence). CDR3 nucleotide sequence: TGTGCCAGCAGTTACAAGGGGGCTGGAAACACCATATATTTT. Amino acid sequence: CASSYKGAGNTIYF.

CDR3 sequence reads: CASSQEAGGPSYEQYF. The CDR3 coding sequence is TGTGCCAGCAGCCAGGAGGCGGGGGGGCCATCCTACGAGCAGTACTTC. The V and J genes are TRBV4-2 and TRBJ2-7; 9 bases agree with TRBD2. The trim removed 3 bases at V and 1 base at J, leaving 7 bases unmatched. The CDR3 is made up of 16 amino acids. CDR1 is LGHNA and CDR2 is YNFKEQ in the germline V gene.

The CDR3 DNA reads as TGTGCCAGCACGGCCGGGACTAGCGGGTCAAATGAGCAGTTCTTC. Protein product: CASTAGTSGSNEQFF. V and J are TRBV27 and TRBJ2-1; the match to TRBD2 covers 12 bases. CDR3 length equals 15 residues. Germline V gives CDR1 MNHEY, CDR2 SMNVEV (reference sequence). J lost 7 bases, V lost 7 bases, and 8 bases had no gene match.

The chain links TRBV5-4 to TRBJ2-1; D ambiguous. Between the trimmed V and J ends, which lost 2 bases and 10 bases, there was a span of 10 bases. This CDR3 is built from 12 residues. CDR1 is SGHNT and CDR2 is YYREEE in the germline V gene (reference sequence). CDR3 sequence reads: CASSFSSREQFF. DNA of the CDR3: TGTGCCAGCAGCTTTTCTAGTAGGGAGCAGTTCTTC.

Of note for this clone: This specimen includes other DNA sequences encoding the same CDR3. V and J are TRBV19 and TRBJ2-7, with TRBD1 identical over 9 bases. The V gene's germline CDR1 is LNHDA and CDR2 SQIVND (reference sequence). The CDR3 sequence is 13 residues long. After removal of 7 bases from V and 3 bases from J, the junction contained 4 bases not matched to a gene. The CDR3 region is CASKDRGSYEQYF. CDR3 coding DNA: TGTGCCAGTAAAGACAGGGGGAGCTACGAGCAGTACTTC.

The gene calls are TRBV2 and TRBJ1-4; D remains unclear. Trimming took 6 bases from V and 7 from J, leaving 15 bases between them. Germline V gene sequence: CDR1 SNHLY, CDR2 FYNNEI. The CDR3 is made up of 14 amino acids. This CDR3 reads CASSRNEAGEKLFF. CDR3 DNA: TGTGCCAGCAGCCGAAATGAGGCGGGTGAAAAACTGTTTTTT.

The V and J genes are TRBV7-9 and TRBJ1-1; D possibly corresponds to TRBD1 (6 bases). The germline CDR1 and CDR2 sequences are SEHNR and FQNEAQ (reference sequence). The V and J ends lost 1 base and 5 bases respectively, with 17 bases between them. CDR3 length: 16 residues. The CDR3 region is CASSLEDTDRSTEAFF. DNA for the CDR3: TGTGCCAGCAGCTTAGAAGACACGGACAGATCTACTGAAGCTTTCTTT.

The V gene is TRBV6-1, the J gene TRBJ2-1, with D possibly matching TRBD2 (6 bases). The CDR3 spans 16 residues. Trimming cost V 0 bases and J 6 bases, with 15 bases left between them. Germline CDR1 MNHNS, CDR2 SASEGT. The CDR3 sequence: CASSEAGLTQGNEQFF. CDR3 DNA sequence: TGTGCCAGCAGTGAAGCGGGACTCACTCAGGGCAATGAGCAGTTCTTC.

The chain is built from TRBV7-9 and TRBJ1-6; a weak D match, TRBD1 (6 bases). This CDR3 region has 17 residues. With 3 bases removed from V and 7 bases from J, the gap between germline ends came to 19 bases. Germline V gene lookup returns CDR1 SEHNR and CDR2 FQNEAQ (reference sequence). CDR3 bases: TGTGCCAGCAGCTTTCTCGGCGGACAGTCTCTCAATTCACCCCTCCACTTT. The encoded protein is CASSFLGGQSLNSPLHF.

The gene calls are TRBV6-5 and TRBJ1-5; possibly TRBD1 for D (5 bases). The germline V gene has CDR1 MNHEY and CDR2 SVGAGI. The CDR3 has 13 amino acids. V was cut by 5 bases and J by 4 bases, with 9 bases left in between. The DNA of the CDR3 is TGTGCCAGCAGTCCACGGGGGAATCAGCCCCAGCATTTT. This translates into CASSPRGNQPQHF.

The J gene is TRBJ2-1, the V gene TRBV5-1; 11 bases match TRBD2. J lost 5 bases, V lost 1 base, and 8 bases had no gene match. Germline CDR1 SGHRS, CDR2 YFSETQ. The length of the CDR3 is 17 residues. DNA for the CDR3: TGCGCCAGCAGCTTGTATACCTCGGGACTAGCGGACAATGAGCAGTTCTTC. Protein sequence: CASSLYTSGLADNEQFF.

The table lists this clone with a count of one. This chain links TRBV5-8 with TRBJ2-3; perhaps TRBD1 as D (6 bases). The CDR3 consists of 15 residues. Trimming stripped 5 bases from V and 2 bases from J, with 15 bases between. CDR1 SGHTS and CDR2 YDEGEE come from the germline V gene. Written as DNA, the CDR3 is TGTGCCAGCAGGTCCTCAGGGGCCTACACAGATACGCAGTATTTT. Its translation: CASRSSGAYTDTQYF.

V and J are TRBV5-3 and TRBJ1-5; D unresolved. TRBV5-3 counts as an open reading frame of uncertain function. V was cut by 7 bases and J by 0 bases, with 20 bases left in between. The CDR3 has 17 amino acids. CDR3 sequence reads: CARLKHRLNDSNQPQHF. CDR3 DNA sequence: TGTGCCAGACTTAAACACCGACTGAATGATAGCAATCAGCCCCAGCATTTT.

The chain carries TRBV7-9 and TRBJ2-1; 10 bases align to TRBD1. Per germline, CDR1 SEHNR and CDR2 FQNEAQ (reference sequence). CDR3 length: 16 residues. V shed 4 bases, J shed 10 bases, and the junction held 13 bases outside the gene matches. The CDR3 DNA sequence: TGTGCCAGCAGCTCTACCGGGACAGGGGTCGATCGCGAGCAGTTCTTC. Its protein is CASSSTGTGVDREQFF.

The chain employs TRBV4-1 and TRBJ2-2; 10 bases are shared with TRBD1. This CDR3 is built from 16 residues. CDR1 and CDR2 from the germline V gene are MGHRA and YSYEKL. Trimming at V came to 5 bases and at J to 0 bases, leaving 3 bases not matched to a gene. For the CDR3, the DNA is TGCGCCAGCAGCACTGGACAGGGGGCGAACACCGGGGAGCTGTTTTTT. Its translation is CASSTGQGANTGELFF.

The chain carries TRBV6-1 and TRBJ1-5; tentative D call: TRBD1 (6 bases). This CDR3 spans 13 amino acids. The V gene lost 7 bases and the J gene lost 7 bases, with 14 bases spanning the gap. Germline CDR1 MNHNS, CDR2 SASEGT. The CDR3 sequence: CASKEQGQQPQHF. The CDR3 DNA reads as TGTGCCAGCAAGGAACAGGGCCAGCAGCCCCAGCATTTT.

The CDR3 spells CASSADRSYEQYF. CDR3 coding DNA: TGCGCCAGCAGCGCCGACAGATCCTACGAGCAGTACTTC. This chain connects TRBV10-2 to TRBJ2-7, with a possible D match to TRBD1 (5 bases). The germline gives CDR1 WSHSY, CDR2 SAAADI. CDR3 length: 13 amino acids. V was clipped by 6 bases and J by 1 base, with 10 bases between them.

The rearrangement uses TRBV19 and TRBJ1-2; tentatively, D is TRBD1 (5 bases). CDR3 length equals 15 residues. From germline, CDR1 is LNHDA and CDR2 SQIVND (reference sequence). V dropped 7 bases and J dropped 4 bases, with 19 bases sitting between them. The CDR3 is CASTKNQGLGYGYTF. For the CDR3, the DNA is TGTGCCAGTACCAAAAACCAGGGCCTGGGCTATGGCTACACCTTC.

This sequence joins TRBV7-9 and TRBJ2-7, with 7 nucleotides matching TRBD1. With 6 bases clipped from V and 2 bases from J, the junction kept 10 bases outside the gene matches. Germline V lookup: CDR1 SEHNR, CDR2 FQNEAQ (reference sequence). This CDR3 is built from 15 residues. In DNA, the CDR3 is TGTGCCAGCAGTAATCGAGGGGGCTCGACCTACGAGCAGTACTTC. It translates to CASSNRGGSTYEQYF.

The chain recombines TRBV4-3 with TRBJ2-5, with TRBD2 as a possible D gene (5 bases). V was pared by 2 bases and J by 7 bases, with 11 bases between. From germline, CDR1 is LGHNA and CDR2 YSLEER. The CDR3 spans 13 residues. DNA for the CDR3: TGCGCCAGCAGCCAATCACTAGGGTGGACCCAGTACTTC. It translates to CASSQSLGWTQYF.

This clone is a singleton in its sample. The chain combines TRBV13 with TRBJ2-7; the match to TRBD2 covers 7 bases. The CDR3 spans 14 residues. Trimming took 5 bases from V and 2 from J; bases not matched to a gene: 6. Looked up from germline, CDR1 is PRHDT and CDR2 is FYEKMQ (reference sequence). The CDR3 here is CASSPTSTTYEQYF. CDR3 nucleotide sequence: TGTGCCAGCAGCCCGACTAGCACAACCTACGAGCAGTACTTC. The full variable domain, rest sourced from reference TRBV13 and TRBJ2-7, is AAGVIQSPRHLIKEKRETATLKCYPIPRHDTVYWYQQGPGQDPQFLISFYEKMQSDKGSIPDRFSAQQFSDYHSELNMSSLELGDSALYFCASSPTSTTYEQYFGPGTRLTVT.

The CDR3 here is CASSIADRGSGNQPQHF. The CDR3 bases are TGTGCCAGTAGTATAGCAGACAGGGGAAGTGGCAATCAGCCCCAGCATTTT. This rearrangement joins TRBV19 to TRBJ1-5, with 8 bases aligning to TRBD1. The germline CDR1 and CDR2 sequences are LNHDA and SQIVND (reference sequence). The CDR3 covers 17 residues. The ends lost 1 base at V and 2 bases at J; junction bases unmatched: 7.